The T cell receptor beta chain under discussion was sequenced for a study of cytomegalovirus exposure and HLA in healthy donors. The study, taken as a whole, reports: Using the classifier, cytomegalovirus status was reportedly diagnosed with high specificity and sensitivity. There were fewer than 200 TCR beta chains listed as cytomegalovirus-associated.

Repertoires were generated with immunoSEQ multiplex PCR, while TCRdb's copy carries only in-frame clones and drops some. The sample consists of fewer than 250,000 clones, roughly 84% of them appearing once. Trimming pared 1 base from V and 4 bases from J, leaving 13 bases between. Per germline, CDR1 SEHNR and CDR2 FQNEAQ (reference sequence). The CDR3 has 15 residues. For this clone: Its antigen is as yet unknown.

This chain links TRBV7-9 with TRBJ1-2, with no clear D. The sequenced material came from PBMCs. The source of this sequence is a woman aged 18-29 years in good health and CMV-seropositive. In DNA, the CDR3 is TGTGCCAGCAGCTTAGACGGCGAGGGTAGCTATGGCTACACCTTC. Translated, it gives CASSLDGEGSYGYTF.